This T cell receptor beta chain was sequenced in a study of a mutant IDH1 vaccine in newly diagnosed glioma (dated by TCRdb to the early 2020s). About the investigation overall: Across visits V03 through V10, patients got a total of eight vaccinations, given in weeks 1, 3, 5, 7, 11, 15, 19 and 23. Peripheral blood was collected at six visits: V03 (baseline), V05, V07, V10, V12 and V13. For exploratory analyses, about 25 treated patients had longitudinal TCRB deep sequencing done wherever samples were available. Of the roughly 34 treated patients, 62.5% were male and approximately 40% were female, and a mean age of roughly 40 years was recorded. Prior to enrollment, standard therapy consisting of radiotherapy alone, temozolomide alone, or radiochemotherapy with temozolomide had been administered to patients, with the combination being received by most patients. Vaccination began 4-6 weeks after radiotherapy alone, or alongside temozolomide cycles in the chemotherapy-containing groups. Points the paper makes about the study in general: No apparent relationship was observed between pseudoprogression and alterations in the top peripheral T cell clonotypes detected by TCRB sequencing. Selection of PBMC samples for TCRB deep sequencing was based on availability. Immune responses induced by the vaccine were seen in roughly 95% of patients across multiple MHC alleles. The authors noted that analyses of patient blood samples could not be reproduced because of sample limitations.

The library was made by the immunoSEQ multiplex PCR assay. The hsTCRB Kit was used according to the manufacturer's protocol to amplify rearranged TCR beta chain sequences. An Illumina MiSeq was used to sequence the TCRB libraries. The authors' analysis ran thus. The kit vendor's proprietary platform handled demultiplexing, trimming and gene mapping. TCRdb re-hosts the immuneACCESS table, in-frame sequences only. Its copies lack some clones; in the studies checked, an unresolved V gene accounts for under half of them, and the cause for the rest is not known. V and J calls plus clone size are reproduced from that table; the DNA served to infer D and trimming. The sample table holds 60,000 to 85,000 clones, of which approximately 85% were seen once. Together, the top ten hold roughly 0.78% of the sample. In the case of this clone: What this receptor recognizes is not known. Nothing much larger sits one base from this clone, and base qualities are not available.

From cysteine to phenylalanine, the CDR3 is 16 amino acids long. Just the 48-base CDR3 DNA is kept, in frame starting at base 1. Sample time point, as interpreted from the label and publication: week 23, last vaccination. Each vaccine dose, consisting of 300 ug of a 20-mer mutant IDH1 peptide in Montanide, was administered subcutaneously with topical imiquimod. All donors had newly diagnosed IDH1-mutant astrocytomas of WHO grade 3 or 4 that showed loss of nuclear ATRX. The samples were drawn from NOA16, a multicentre, single-arm, open-label phase I trial in Germany that tested a mutant IDH1 peptide vaccine in humans for the first time. Genomic DNA for TCRB sequencing was extracted from EDTA blood using the DNeasy Blood and Tissue Kit.

The clonotype was recovered from a woman in her forties or fifties with glioma. Sequencing used PBMCs, obtained from a glioma patient whose treatment included an IDH1 peptide vaccine. The V and J segments used are TRBV8-2 and TRBJ2-6; the listed D gene, TRBD2, was not tested against the DNA. TRBV8-2 is a recognized pseudogene. The bases are TGTGGCATAGGACTTATAACACAAAGTCGGGCCAACGTCCTGACTTTC. Its protein product is CGIGLITQSRANVLTF.